This T cell receptor (beta chain) came from a study of siplizumab effects on memory and regulatory T cells. Some clones are missing from TCRdb's copy, which holds only in-frame ones; the method was immunoSEQ multiplex PCR. Of tens of thousands of clones in the sample, just over 95% were seen once. Findings of the study overall: Alloreactive sequences traceable to unstimulated CD4+ memory cells declined significantly under siplizumab. Naive T cells looked more diverse than memory cells and looked like major alloresponse contributors. Most proliferating CD4+ or CD8+ clones, roughly 75-97%, had no naive or memory assignment.

Worth noting for this clone: Antigen: not known.

Germline-derived CDR1 and CDR2 are MNHEY and SMNVEV (reference sequence). The CDR3 spans 14 residues. Trimming cost V 4 bases and J 0 bases, with 10 bases left between them. This clonotype was obtained from a human donor in good health. The sequencing sample was made of naive CD8+ T cells sorted from blood. This chain joins TRBV27 and TRBJ2-7; no reliable D call. CDR3 sequence: CASSWASSSYEQYF. The CDR3 DNA reads as TGTGCCAGCAGTTGGGCCAGTAGCTCCTACGAGCAGTACTTC.